This T cell receptor beta chain is drawn from a study of human T cells and chemical hapten exposure. At the level of the study: Among samples, TCR yields varied mainly because of small differences in pooled library volume.

Per germline, CDR1 LGHDT and CDR2 YNNKEL (reference sequence). The CDR3 has 15 amino acids. V was clipped by 1 base and J by 10 bases; unmatched bases: 5. As for time point: healthy volunteer bleed at 2 weeks. Extraction yielded total RNA from whole blood (unfractionated). The library labeled individual cDNA molecules by adding unique molecular identifiers to them. Source study methods: Samples contained a median of roughly 96,000 TCRs, with a range of about 23,224 to 700,000. TCRdb reprocessed the RACE reads with MiXCR, giving one entry per CDR3 protein. The V and J calls follow TCRdb's processing rather than the paper's. Seen here are tens of thousands of distinct CDR3 sequences, 4.4% observed once, and the top ten hold 5.8%. Study results and caveats: TCRs above 1 in 1000 frequency did not change with DPC sensitization.

This clonotype was counted between two and nine times. Its antigen is still unknown. Sequenced: whole blood. The chain carries TRBV3-1 and TRBJ2-1; 12 nucleotides align to TRBD2. The sequence came from a human donor in good health. Some clones in this sample may be carry-over from other donors' samples. The CDR3 region is CASSQVTSGRNEQFF. CDR3 DNA sequence: TGTGCCAGCAGCCAAGTGACTAGCGGGAGAAACGAGCAGTTCTTC.